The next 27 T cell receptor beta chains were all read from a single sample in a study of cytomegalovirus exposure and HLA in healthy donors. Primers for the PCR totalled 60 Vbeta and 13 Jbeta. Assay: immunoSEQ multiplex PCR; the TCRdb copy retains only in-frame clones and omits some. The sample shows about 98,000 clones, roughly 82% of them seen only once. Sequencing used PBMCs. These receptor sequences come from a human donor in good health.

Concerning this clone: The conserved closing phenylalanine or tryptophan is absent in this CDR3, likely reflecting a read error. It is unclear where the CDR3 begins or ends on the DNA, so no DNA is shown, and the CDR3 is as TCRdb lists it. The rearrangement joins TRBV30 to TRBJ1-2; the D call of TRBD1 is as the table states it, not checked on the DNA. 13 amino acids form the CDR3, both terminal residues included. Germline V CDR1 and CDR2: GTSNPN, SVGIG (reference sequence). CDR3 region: CAWRRQGSREFLL.

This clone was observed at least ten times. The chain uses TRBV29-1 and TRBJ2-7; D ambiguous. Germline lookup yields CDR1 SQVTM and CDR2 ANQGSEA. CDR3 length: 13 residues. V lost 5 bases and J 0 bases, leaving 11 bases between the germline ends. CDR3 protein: CSVSDSLSYEQYF. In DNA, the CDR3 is TGCAGCGTTTCTGACTCGCTCTCCTACGAGCAGTACTTC.

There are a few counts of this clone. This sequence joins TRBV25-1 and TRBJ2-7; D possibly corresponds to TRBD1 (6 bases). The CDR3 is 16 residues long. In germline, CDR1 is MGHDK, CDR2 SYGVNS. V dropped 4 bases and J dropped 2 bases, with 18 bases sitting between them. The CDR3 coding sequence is TGTGCCAGCAGTGGGCCCCGCACAGGGTACCCCTACGAGCAGTACTTC. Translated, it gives CASSGPRTGYPYEQYF.

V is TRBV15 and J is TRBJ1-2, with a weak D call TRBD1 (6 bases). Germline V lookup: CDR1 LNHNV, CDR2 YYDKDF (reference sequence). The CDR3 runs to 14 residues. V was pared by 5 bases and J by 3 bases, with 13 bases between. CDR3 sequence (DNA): TGTGCCACCAGCCGGACAGAGGCGGACTATGGCTACACCTTC. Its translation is CATSRTEADYGYTF.

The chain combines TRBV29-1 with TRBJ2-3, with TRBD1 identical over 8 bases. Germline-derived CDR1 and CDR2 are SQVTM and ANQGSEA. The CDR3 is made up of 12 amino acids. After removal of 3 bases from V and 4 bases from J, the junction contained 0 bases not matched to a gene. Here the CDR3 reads CSVETGADTQYF. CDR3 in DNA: TGCAGCGTTGAGACAGGGGCAGATACGCAGTATTTT.

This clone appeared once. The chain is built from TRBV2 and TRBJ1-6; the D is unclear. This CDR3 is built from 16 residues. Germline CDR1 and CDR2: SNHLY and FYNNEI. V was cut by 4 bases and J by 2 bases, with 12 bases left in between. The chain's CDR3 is CASSVGEMTYNSPLHF. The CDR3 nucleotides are TGTGCCAGCAGTGTCGGGGAAATGACCTATAATTCACCCCTCCACTTT.

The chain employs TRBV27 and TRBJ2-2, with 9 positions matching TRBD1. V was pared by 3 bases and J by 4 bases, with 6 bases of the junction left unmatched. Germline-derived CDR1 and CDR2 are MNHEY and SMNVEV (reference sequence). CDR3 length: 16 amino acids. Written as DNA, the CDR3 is TGTGCCAGCAGTTTTTCGGAGACAGGGGGCACCGGGGAGCTGTTTTTT. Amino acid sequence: CASSFSETGGTGELFF.

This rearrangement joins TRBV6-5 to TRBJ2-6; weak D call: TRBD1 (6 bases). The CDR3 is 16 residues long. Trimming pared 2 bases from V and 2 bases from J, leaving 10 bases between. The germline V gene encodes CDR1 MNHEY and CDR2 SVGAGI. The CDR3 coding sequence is TGTGCCAGCAGTTACCTGGGGGCGGCTGGGGCCAACGTCCTGACTTTC. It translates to CASSYLGAAGANVLTF.

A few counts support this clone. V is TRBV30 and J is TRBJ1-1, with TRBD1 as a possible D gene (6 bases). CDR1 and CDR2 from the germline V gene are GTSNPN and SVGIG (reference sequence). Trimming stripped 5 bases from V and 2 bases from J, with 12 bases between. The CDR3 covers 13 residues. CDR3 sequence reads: CAWDKTGNTEAFF. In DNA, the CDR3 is TGTGCCTGGGACAAGACAGGAAACACTGAAGCTTTCTTT. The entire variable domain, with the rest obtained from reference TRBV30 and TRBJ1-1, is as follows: SQTIHQWPATLVQPVGSPLSLECTVEGTSNPNLYWYRQAAGRGLQLLFYSVGIGQISSEVPQNLSASRPQDRQFILSSKKLLLSDSGFYLCAWDKTGNTEAFFGQGTRLTVV.

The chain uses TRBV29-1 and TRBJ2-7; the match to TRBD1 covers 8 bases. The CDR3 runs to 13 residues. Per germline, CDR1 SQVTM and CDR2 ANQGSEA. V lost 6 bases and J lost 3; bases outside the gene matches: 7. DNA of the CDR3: TGCAGCGTCCAGACAGGGGTGGTCTACGAGCAGTACTTC. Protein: CSVQTGVVYEQYF.

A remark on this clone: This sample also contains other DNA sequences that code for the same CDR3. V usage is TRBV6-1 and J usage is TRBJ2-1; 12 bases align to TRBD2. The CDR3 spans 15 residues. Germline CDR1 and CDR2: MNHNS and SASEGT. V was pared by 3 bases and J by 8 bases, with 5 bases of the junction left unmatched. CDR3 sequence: CASSEASGRGYEQFF. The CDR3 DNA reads TGTGCCAGCAGTGAGGCTAGCGGGAGGGGGTATGAGCAGTTCTTC.

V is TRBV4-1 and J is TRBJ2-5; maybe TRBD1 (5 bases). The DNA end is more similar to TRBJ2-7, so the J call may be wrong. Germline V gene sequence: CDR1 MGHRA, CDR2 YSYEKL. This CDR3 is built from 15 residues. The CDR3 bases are TGCGCCAGCAGCCAAGAACGGACACTAACCTACGAGCAGTACTTC. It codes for CASSQERTLTYEQYF.

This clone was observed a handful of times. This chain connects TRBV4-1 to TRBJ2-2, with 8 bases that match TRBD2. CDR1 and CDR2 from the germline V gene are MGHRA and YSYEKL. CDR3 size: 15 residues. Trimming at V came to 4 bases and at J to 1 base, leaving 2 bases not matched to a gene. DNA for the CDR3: TGCGCCAGCAGCCGGGGACTAGAGAACACCGGGGAGCTGTTTTTT. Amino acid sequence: CASSRGLENTGELFF.

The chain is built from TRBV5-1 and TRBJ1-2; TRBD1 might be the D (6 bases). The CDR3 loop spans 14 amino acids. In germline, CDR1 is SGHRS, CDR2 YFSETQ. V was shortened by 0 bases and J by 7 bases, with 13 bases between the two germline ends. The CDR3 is CASSLDRAYRGYTF. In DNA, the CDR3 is TGCGCCAGCAGCTTGGACAGGGCATACCGTGGCTACACCTTC. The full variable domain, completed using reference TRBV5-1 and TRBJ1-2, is KAGVTQTPRYLIKTRGQQVTLSCSPISGHRSVSWYQQTPGQGLQFLFEYFSETQRNKGNFPGRFSGRQFSNSRSEMNVSTLELGDSALYLCASSLDRAYRGYTFGSGTRLTVV.

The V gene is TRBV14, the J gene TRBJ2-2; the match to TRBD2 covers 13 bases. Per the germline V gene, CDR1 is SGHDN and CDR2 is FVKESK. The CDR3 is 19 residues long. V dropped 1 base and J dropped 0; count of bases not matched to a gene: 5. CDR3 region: CASSQGGLAGSTNTGELFF. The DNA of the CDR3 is TGTGCCAGCAGCCAAGGGGGACTAGCGGGATCCACGAACACCGGGGAGCTGTTTTTT.

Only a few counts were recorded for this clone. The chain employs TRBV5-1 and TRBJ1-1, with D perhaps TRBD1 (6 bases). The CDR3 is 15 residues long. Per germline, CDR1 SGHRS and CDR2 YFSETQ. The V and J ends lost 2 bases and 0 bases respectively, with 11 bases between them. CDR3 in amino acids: CASSLWDTMNTEAFF. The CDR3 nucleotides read TGCGCCAGCAGCTTATGGGACACAATGAACACTGAAGCTTTCTTT.

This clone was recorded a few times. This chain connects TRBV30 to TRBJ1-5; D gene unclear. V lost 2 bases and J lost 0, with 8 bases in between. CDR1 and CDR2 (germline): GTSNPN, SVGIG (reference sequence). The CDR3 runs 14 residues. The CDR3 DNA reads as TGTGCCTGGAGTTGGAGTTATAGCAATCAGCCCCAGCATTTT. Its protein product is CAWSWSYSNQPQHF.

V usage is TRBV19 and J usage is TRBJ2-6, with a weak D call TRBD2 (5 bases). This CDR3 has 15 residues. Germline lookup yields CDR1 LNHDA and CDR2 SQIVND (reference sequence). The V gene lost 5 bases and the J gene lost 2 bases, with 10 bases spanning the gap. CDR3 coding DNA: TGTGCCAGTAGTGAGGGAAATCCTGGGGCCAACGTCCTGACTTTC. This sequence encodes CASSEGNPGANVLTF.

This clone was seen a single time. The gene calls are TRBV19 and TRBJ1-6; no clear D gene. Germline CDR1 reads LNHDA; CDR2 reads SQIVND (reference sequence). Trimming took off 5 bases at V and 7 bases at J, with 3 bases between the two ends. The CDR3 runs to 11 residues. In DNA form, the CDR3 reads TGTGCCAGTAGTCAGAATTCACCCCTCCACTTT. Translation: CASSQNSPLHF.

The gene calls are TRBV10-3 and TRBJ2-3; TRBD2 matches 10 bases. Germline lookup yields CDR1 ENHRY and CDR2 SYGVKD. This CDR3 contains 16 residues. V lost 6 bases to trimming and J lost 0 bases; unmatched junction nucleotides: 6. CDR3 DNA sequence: TGTGCCATCAGGAAGCGGGGGGGAACTAGCACAGATACGCAGTATTTT. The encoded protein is CAIRKRGGTSTDTQYF.

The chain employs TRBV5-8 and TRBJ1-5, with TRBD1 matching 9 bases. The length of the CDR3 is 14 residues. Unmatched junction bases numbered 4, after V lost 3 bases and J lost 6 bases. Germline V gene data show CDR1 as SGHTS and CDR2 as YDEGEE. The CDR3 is CASSWDRVGQPQHF. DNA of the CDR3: TGTGCCAGCAGCTGGGACAGGGTGGGTCAGCCCCAGCATTTT.

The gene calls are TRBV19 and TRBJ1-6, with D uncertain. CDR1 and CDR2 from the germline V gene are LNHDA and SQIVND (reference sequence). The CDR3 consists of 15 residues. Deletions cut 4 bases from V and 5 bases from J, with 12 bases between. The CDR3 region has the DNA TGTGCCAGTAGTACCCCAGAGGAGGATAATTCACCCCTCCACTTT. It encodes CASSTPEEDNSPLHF.

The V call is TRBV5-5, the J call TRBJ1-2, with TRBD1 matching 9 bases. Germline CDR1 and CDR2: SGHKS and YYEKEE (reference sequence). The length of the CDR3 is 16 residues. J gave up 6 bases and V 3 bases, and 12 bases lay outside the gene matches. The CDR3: CASSSTGTGISNGYTF. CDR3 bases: TGTGCCAGCAGCTCAACCGGGACAGGGATTTCGAATGGCTACACCTTC. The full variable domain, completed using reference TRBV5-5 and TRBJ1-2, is DAGVTQSPTHLIKTRGQQVTLRCSPISGHKSVSWYQQVLGQGPQFIFQYYEKEERGRGNFPDRFSARQFPNYSSELNVNALLLGDSALYLCASSSTGTGISNGYTFGSGTRLTVV.

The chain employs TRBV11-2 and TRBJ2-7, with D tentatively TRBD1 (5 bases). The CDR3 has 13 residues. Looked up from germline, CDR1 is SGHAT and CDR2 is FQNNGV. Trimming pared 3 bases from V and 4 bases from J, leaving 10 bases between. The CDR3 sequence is CASSFSTAYEQYF. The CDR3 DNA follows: TGTGCCAGCAGCTTCTCGACAGCGTACGAGCAGTACTTC.

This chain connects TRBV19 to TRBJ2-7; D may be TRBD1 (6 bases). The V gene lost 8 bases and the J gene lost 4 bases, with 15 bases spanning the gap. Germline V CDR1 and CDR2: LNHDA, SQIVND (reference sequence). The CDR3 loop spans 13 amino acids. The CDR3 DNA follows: TGTGCCAGTTGTCCGGGACAACAATACGAGCAGTACTTC. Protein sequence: CASCPGQQYEQYF.

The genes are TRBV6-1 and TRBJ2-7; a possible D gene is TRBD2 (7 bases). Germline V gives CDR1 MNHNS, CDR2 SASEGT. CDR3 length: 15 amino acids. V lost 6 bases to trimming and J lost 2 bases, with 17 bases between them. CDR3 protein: CASSQQAGTTYEQYF. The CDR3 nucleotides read TGTGCCAGCAGCCAGCAAGCGGGGACAACCTACGAGCAGTACTTC.

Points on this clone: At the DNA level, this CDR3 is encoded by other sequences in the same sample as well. The CDR3 loop is CASSESGVNQPQHF. CDR3 bases: TGCGCCAGCAGTGAGTCAGGAGTCAATCAGCCCCAGCATTTT. The chain employs TRBV10-2 and TRBJ1-5; unclear D gene. Germline CDR1 and CDR2: WSHSY and SAAADI. V was cut by 0 bases and J by 3 bases, with 6 bases left in between. This CDR3 spans 14 amino acids.